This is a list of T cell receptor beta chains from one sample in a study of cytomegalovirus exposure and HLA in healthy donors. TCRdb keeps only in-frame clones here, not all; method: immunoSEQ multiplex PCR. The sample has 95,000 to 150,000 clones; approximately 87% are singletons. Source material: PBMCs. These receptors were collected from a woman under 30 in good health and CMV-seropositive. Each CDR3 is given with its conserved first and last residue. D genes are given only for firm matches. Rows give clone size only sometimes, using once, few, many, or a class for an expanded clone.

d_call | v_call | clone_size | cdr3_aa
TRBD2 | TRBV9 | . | CASSVVSGRADGELFF
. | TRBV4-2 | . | CASSQGGTNYGYTF
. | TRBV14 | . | CASSQGSRGNTEAFF
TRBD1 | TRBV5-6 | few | CASSLDRVQYF
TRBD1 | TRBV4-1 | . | CASSLKGQGGNQPQHF
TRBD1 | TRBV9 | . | CASSTDRGRGTEAFF
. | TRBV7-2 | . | CASSLDKSTPQHF
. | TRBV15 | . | CATSSRGRGNQPQHF
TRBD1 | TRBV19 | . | CASSWTPTGAGEQYF
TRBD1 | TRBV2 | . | CASSKRQGARDEQFF
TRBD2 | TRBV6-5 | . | CASSFGLAGGETQYF
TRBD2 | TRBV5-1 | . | CASTGLAGSNEQFF